A single sample is the source of the 10 T cell receptor beta chains below, sequenced in a study of T-cell memory formation after mild COVID-19. TCRdb re-called the 5' RACE reads with MiXCR, one entry per CDR3 protein. The repertoire holds 110,000 or so distinct CDR3 sequences, with around a fifth as singletons. The specimen was PBMCs or a T cell subset sorted from them (not recorded which). All receptors derive from a man aged 18-30 years who had mild COVID-19 (a few samples of this study predate the infection). Cell type and time point are not known.

This clonotype was seen a few times. The chain recombines TRBV7-6 with TRBJ2-3; D perhaps matches TRBD2 (5 bases). Germline CDR1 and CDR2: SGHVS and FNYEAQ. V lost 8 bases and J 4 bases, leaving 13 bases between the germline ends. The CDR3 sequence is 13 residues long. The CDR3 bases are TGTGCCAGCGGACTTGACGCAGCAGATACGCAGTATTTT. Translating it yields CASGLDAADTQYF.

The chain combines TRBV12-3 or TRBV12-4 with TRBJ1-1, with D perhaps TRBD1 (5 bases). V was clipped by 4 bases and J by 8 bases, with 11 bases between them. The CDR3 totals 12 residues. The CDR3 region is CASSSGPAEAFF. CDR3 DNA: TGTGCCAGCAGTTCGGGGCCTGCCGAAGCTTTCTTT.

This clonotype was seen a handful of times. CDR3 DNA sequence: TGTGCCAGCAGCCCCCTCCTCACCCAGTACTTC. Encoded protein: CASSPLLTQYF. J is TRBJ2-5 and V is TRBV7-8; no clear D gene. This CDR3 spans 11 amino acids. Per the germline V gene, CDR1 is SGHVS and CDR2 is FQNEAQ. The V and J ends lost 5 bases and 8 bases respectively, with 9 bases between them. Full variable domain (rest looked up from reference TRBV7-8 and TRBJ2-5): GAGVSQSPRYKVAKRGQDVALRCDPISGHVSLFWYQQALGQGPEFLTYFQNEAQLDKSGLPSDRFFAERPEGSVSTLKIQRTQQEDSAVYLCASSPLLTQYFGPGTRLLVL.

This clonotype has only a few counts. The rearrangement joins TRBV4-2 to TRBJ2-1; 8 positions agree with TRBD1. The length of the CDR3 is 15 residues. Per germline, CDR1 LGHNA and CDR2 YNFKEQ. V dropped 0 bases and J dropped 6; count of bases not matched to a gene: 4. CDR3 residues: CASSQDPTGGNEQFF. The CDR3 nucleotides are TGTGCCAGCAGCCAAGATCCAACAGGGGGCAATGAGCAGTTCTTC.

Only a few counts were recorded for this clonotype. This chain connects TRBV11-1 to TRBJ2-5; no reliable D call. Germline values: CDR1 SGHAT, CDR2 FQDESV (reference sequence). Trimming left V 3 bases short and J 5 bases short, with 10 bases between. CDR3 length equals 13 residues. The CDR3: CASSLVPMETQYF. The DNA for the CDR3 is TGTGCCAGCAGCTTGGTCCCAATGGAGACCCAGTACTTC. Together with reference TRBV11-1 and TRBJ2-5, the CDR3 gives the full variable domain: EAEVAQSPRYKITEKSQAVAFWCDPISGHATLYWYRQILGQGPELLVQFQDESVVDDSQLPKDRFSAERLKGVDSTLKIQPAELGDSAMYLCASSLVPMETQYFGPGTRLLVL.

DNA of the CDR3: TGCAGTGCTAGTCGGCAGACCATGAACACTGAAGCTTTCTTT. Translation: CSASRQTMNTEAFF. This chain uses TRBV20-1 with TRBJ1-1; D remains ambiguous. The germline V and J ends were trimmed by 3 bases and 0 bases, with 11 bases remaining between them. CDR1 and CDR2 (germline): DFQATT, SNEGSKA (reference sequence). CDR3 length: 14 residues.

This chain connects TRBV7-9 to TRBJ2-3, with unresolved D. Trimming pared 4 bases from V and 5 bases from J, leaving 4 bases between. The germline V gene has CDR1 SEHNR and CDR2 FQNEAQ (reference sequence). There are 11 residues in the CDR3. CDR3 coding DNA: TGTGCCAGCAGCTCGAAAGATACGCAGTATTTT. This translates into CASSSKDTQYF.

This clonotype showed up many times. The chain couples TRBV5-1 to TRBJ1-6, with D possibly being TRBD1 (6 bases). Germline V gene sequence: CDR1 SGHRS, CDR2 YFSETQ. V lost 4 bases to trimming and J lost 5 bases, with 19 bases between them. CDR3 length: 17 residues. This chain's CDR3 is CASSERGTGQDNSPLHF. CDR3 coding DNA: TGCGCCAGCAGCGAGAGGGGTACAGGGCAAGATAATTCACCCCTCCACTTT.

The chain is built from TRBV29-1 and TRBJ1-5; 9 bases map to TRBD1. V gave up 6 bases and J gave up 4 bases; unmatched junction bases: 7. Germline CDR1 is SQVTM and CDR2 is ANQGSEA. This CDR3 region has 14 residues. In nucleotides, the CDR3 is TGCAGCGTGGTATGGGACAGGGAAAATCAGCCCCAGCATTTT. Translating it yields CSVVWDRENQPQHF.

This clonotype was detected a few times. The V gene is TRBV7-2, the J gene TRBJ2-1, with a weak D call TRBD2 (6 bases). Germline V CDR1 and CDR2: SGHTA, FQGNSA. The V end lost 2 bases, the J end lost 6 bases, and 11 bases lay between the germline ends. The CDR3 is made up of 14 amino acids. The CDR3 is CASSLSGLPNEQFF. In DNA, the CDR3 is TGTGCCAGCAGCTTATCGGGACTTCCCAATGAGCAGTTCTTC.